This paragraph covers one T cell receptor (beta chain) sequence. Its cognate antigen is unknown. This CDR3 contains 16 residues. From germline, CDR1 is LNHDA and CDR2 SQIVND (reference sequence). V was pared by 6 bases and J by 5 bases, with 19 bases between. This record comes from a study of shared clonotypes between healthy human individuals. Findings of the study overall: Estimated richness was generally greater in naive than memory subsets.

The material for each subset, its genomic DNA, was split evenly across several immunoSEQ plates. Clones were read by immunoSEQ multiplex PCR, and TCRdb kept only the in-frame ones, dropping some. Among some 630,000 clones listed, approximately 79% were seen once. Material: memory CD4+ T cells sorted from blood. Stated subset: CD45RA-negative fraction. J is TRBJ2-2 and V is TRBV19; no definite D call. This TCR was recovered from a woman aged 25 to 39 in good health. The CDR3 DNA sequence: TGTGCCAGTAGCTCTGACGGTGGTGTATCAACCGGGGAGCTGTTTTTT. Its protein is CASSSDGGVSTGELFF.